A selection of T cell receptor beta chains follows, all from one sample in a study of cytomegalovirus exposure and HLA in healthy donors. This table comes from immunoSEQ multiplex PCR, and its TCRdb copy is limited to in-frame clones, with some not included. The table shows 130,000 to 150,000 clones, with approximately 80% occurring only once. Sample: PBMCs. These receptors were taken from a woman aged 18 to 35 in good health and CMV-seropositive. Both conserved end residues are part of each CDR3. A D gene is named only where the DNA matches it firmly. Size tells how often a clone was seen (once, few, many) or the class of an expanded clone, and some rows leave it out.

CDR3nt: TGTGCCAGTAGTATCCTAACAGGGGTAGGGGAGCAGTACTTC; CDR3aa: CASSILTGVGEQYF; v_gene: TRBV19; j_gene: TRBJ2-7; abundance: once; d_gene: TRBD1; len: 14
CDR3nt: TGTGCCAGCAGCCTGACTAGCGGGGGGACAGATACGCAGTATTTT; CDR3aa: CASSLTSGGTDTQYF; v_gene: TRBV27; j_gene: TRBJ2-3; abundance: .; d_gene: TRBD2; len: 15
CDR3nt: TGTGCCAGCAGCTTAAGCGATCAAGAGACCCAGTACTTC; CDR3aa: CASSLSDQETQYF; v_gene: TRBV11-2; j_gene: TRBJ2-5; abundance: .; d_gene: .; len: 13
CDR3nt: TGTGCCAGCAGTGGCTGGACAGGGTCCTACGAGCAGTACTTC; CDR3aa: CASSGWTGSYEQYF; v_gene: TRBV6-1; j_gene: TRBJ2-7; abundance: .; d_gene: TRBD1; len: 14
CDR3nt: TGTGCCTGGAGCGCTCAGGGGGCGGATGAAGCTTTCTTT; CDR3aa: CAWSAQGADEAFF; v_gene: TRBV30; j_gene: TRBJ1-1; abundance: once; d_gene: TRBD1; len: 13
CDR3nt: TGCGCCAGCAGCTTAACAGGGGGATTAAAGACCCAGTACTTC; CDR3aa: CASSLTGGLKTQYF; v_gene: TRBV5-1; j_gene: TRBJ2-5; abundance: .; d_gene: TRBD1; len: 14
CDR3nt: TGTGCCAGCAGTGAGGGCGGGGATTCGGCTTTCTTT; CDR3aa: CASSEGGDSAFF; v_gene: TRBV2; j_gene: TRBJ1-1; abundance: few; d_gene: .; len: 12
CDR3nt: TGTGCCAGCTCACCAGCGGGGGCGGGCAATGAGCAGTTCTTC; CDR3aa: CASSPAGAGNEQFF; v_gene: TRBV18; j_gene: TRBJ2-1; abundance: once; d_gene: .; len: 14
CDR3nt: TGCGCCAGCAGCCGCCAAGGGGTGGTTGGCTACACCTTC; CDR3aa: CASSRQGVVGYTF; v_gene: TRBV5-1; j_gene: TRBJ1-2; abundance: .; d_gene: .; len: 13
CDR3nt: TGCGCCAGCAGCGCAAGCAGGGCATCCAACTATGGCTACACCTTC; CDR3aa: CASSASRASNYGYTF; v_gene: TRBV5-1; j_gene: TRBJ1-2; abundance: .; d_gene: .; len: 15
CDR3nt: TGCGCCAGCAGCTTGGGGGCCGCGCTAGCGGTAGGAGATACGCAGTATTTT; CDR3aa: CASSLGAALAVGDTQYF; v_gene: TRBV5-1; j_gene: TRBJ2-3; abundance: .; d_gene: TRBD2; len: 17
CDR3nt: TGTGCCGCTAAAGGGTCAGGGCCGAACACTGAAGCTTTCTTT; CDR3aa: CAAKGSGPNTEAFF; v_gene: TRBV10-3; j_gene: TRBJ1-1; abundance: once; d_gene: .; len: 14
CDR3nt: TGTGCCAGCTCACCGGGACAGGAGGGTGAAAAACTGTTTTTT; CDR3aa: CASSPGQEGEKLFF; v_gene: TRBV18; j_gene: TRBJ1-4; abundance: .; d_gene: TRBD1; len: 14
CDR3nt: TGTGCCAGCAGCCCCCGTGACCCGGGTTCTGGAAACACCATATATTTT; CDR3aa: CASSPRDPGSGNTIYF; v_gene: TRBV7-8; j_gene: TRBJ1-3; abundance: .; d_gene: .; len: 16
CDR3nt: TGTGCCAGGGTACGGACTAGCGTTGGCGAGCAGTACTTC; CDR3aa: CARVRTSVGEQYF; v_gene: TRBV21-1; j_gene: TRBJ2-7; abundance: .; d_gene: .; len: 13
CDR3nt: TGTGCCAGTAGTGACTTACGGAGCTCTGGGGCCAACGTCCTGACTTTC; CDR3aa: CASSDLRSSGANVLTF; v_gene: TRBV19; j_gene: TRBJ2-6; abundance: .; d_gene: .; len: 16
CDR3nt: TGTGCCAGCAGCTTACAACCGGGAAGCTCCTACGAGCAGTACTTC; CDR3aa: CASSLQPGSSYEQYF; v_gene: TRBV7-8; j_gene: TRBJ2-7; abundance: .; d_gene: .; len: 15
CDR3nt: TGTGCCACCGGAGGGGCAGGCGCTAACTATGGCTACACCTTC; CDR3aa: CATGGAGANYGYTF; v_gene: TRBV19; j_gene: TRBJ1-2; abundance: .; d_gene: .; len: 14
CDR3nt: TGTGCCAGCAGTTGGCAGGGGCCCAGCCTAAATTCACCCCTCCACTTT; CDR3aa: CASSWQGPSLNSPLHF; v_gene: TRBV6-5; j_gene: TRBJ1-6; abundance: .; d_gene: .; len: 16